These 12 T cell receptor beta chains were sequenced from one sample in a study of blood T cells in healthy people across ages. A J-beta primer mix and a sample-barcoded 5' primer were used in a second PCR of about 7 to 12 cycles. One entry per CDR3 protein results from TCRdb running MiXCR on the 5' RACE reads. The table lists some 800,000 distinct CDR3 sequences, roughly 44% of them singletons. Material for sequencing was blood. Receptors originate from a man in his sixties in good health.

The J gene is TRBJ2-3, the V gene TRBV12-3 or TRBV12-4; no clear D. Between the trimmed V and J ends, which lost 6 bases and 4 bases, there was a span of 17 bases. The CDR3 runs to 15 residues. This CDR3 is CASSNPSGRPDTQYF. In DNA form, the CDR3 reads TGTGCCAGCAGCAACCCCTCGGGCCGCCCAGATACGCAGTATTTT.

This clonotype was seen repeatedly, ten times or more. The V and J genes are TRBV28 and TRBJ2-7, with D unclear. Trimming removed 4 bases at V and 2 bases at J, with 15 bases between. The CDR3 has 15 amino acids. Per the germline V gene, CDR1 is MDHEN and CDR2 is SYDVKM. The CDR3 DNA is TGTGCCAGCAGTTCATCTAAGGACCGAACCTACGAGCAGTACTTC. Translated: CASSSSKDRTYEQYF. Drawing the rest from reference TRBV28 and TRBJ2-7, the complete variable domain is DVKVTQSSRYLVKRTGEKVFLECVQDMDHENMFWYRQDPGLGLRLIYFSYDVKMKEKGDIPEGYSVSREKKERFSLILESASTNQTSMYLCASSSSKDRTYEQYFGPGTRLTVT.

The CDR3 nucleotides are TGCGCCAGCAGCGGCAGACAGGGACCGTTTGAAAAACTGTTTTTT. Translation: CASSGRQGPFEKLFF. The J gene is TRBJ1-4, the V gene TRBV5-1, with 7 positions matching TRBD1. This CDR3 has 15 residues. J gave up 7 bases and V 4 bases, and 10 bases lay outside the gene matches. The V gene's germline CDR1 is SGHRS and CDR2 YFSETQ.

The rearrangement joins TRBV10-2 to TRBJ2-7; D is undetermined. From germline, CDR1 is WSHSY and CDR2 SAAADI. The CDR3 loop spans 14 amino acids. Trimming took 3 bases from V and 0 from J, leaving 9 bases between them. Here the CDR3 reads CASSDSTNSYEQYF. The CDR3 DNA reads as TGCGCCAGCAGTGACAGCACAAACTCCTACGAGCAGTACTTC.

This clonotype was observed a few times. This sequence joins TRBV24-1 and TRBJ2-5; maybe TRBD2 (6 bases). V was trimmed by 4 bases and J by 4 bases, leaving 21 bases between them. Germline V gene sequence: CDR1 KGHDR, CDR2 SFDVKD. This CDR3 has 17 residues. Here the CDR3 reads CATSETPSMGGGETQYF. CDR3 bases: TGTGCCACCAGTGAGACCCCATCTATGGGAGGTGGAGAGACCCAGTACTTC.

CDR3 sequence: CASTFVGGRLGYTF. The DNA of the CDR3 is TGTGCCAGTACGTTTGTGGGGGGCAGACTTGGCTACACCTTC. The chain carries TRBV19 and TRBJ1-2, with D perhaps matching TRBD1 (6 bases). The germline V and J ends were trimmed by 7 bases and 7 bases, with 19 bases remaining between them. Germline V CDR1 and CDR2: LNHDA, SQIVND (reference sequence). This CDR3 has 14 residues.

For the CDR3, the DNA is TGTGCCAGCAGGGTGACTAGCGGGGGGGCTTGGCAGTATTTT. Its protein product is CASRVTSGGAWQYF. The chain joins TRBV7-2 to TRBJ2-3, with 14 bases that match TRBD2. The CDR3 has 14 amino acids. Germline trimming cut 6 bases from V and 11 bases from J; bases unmatched to any gene: 7. Germline V CDR1 and CDR2: SGHTA, FQGNSA.

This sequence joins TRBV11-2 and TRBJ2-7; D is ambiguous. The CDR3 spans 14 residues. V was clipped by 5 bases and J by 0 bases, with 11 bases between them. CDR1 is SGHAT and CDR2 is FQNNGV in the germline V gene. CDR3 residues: CASSPRRTSYEQYF. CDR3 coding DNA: TGTGCCAGCAGCCCCCGACGAACCTCCTACGAGCAGTACTTC.

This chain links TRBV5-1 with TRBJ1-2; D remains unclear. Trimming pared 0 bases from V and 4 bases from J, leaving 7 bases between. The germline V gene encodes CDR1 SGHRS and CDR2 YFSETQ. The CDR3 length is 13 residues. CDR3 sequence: CASSLESVYGYTF. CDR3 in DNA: TGCGCCAGCAGCTTGGAATCAGTCTATGGCTACACCTTC.

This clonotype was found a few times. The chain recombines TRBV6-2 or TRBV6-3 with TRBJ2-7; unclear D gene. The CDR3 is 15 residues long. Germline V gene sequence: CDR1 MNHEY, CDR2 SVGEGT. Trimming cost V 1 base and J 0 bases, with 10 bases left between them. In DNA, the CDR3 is TGTGCCAGCAGTTACTTCACCTCGAGCTCCTACGAGCAGTACTTC. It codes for CASSYFTSSSYEQYF.

As DNA, the CDR3 is TGTGCCAGCAGCTTAGGAGGACTTGACACCGACAATGAGCAGTTCTTC. Protein: CASSLGGLDTDNEQFF. The chain uses TRBV7-9 and TRBJ2-1, with a possible D match to TRBD2 (5 bases). CDR1 SEHNR and CDR2 FQNEAQ come from the germline V gene (reference sequence). This CDR3 has 16 amino acids. V lost 1 base, J lost 5 bases, and 15 bases lay in between.

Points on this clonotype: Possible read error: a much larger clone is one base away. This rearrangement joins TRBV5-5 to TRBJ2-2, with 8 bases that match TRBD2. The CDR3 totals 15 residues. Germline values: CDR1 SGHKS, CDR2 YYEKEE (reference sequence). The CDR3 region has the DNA TGTGCCAACAGCTTTGGGTCTAGCGGGACCGGGGAGCTGTTTTTT. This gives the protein CANSFGSSGTGELFF.